Following are 19 T cell receptor beta chains from one sample sequenced in a study of blood T cell repertoires in COVID-19. The method was immunoSEQ multiplex PCR; TCRdb's version includes in-frame clones alone and lacks a portion of them. The sample lists about 280,000 clones, approximately 83% occurring once. Sequencing was carried out using peripheral blood. The receptors come from a human donor in a cohort sampled during active COVID-19.

This clone was observed once. DNA for the CDR3: TGTGCCAGCAGCTCGGGAGGGGGGGTTAACAATGAGCAGTTCTTC. Amino acid sequence: CASSSGGGVNNEQFF. This chain links TRBV11-3 with TRBJ2-1; 8 nucleotides align to TRBD2. V gave up 4 bases and J gave up 5 bases; unmatched junction bases: 7. The CDR3 has 15 amino acids. Germline loops: CDR1 SGHNT, CDR2 YENEEA.

V usage is TRBV24-1 and J usage is TRBJ2-5, with 12 bases fitting TRBD1. The V gene end was trimmed by 5 bases and the J gene end by 5 bases; junction bases not matched to a gene: 5. Per germline, CDR1 KGHDR and CDR2 SFDVKD. The length of the CDR3 is 15 residues. This CDR3 reads CATSGGTGGWETQYF. In nucleotides, the CDR3 is TGTGCCACCAGTGGCGGGACAGGGGGCTGGGAGACCCAGTACTTC.

The genes are TRBV28 and TRBJ1-2, with D maybe TRBD1 (6 bases). V lost 5 bases and J 8 bases, leaving 18 bases between the germline ends. CDR1 and CDR2 (germline): MDHEN, SYDVKM. The CDR3 consists of 14 residues. The DNA of the CDR3 is TGTGCCAGCAGTCGTGGAGAGGGGCAGGGGGGCTACACCTTC. Its protein is CASSRGEGQGGYTF.

CDR3 DNA sequence: TGCGCCAGCAGCCAACTCATCGGTCCTCTCCTTCAGTTCTTC. Translating gives CASSQLIGPLLQFF. The gene calls are TRBV4-3 and TRBJ2-1; D unresolved. Trimming left V 2 bases short and J 13 bases short, with 18 bases between. Germline V CDR1 and CDR2: LGHNA, YSLEER. The CDR3 has 14 residues.

The V gene is TRBV5-1, the J gene TRBJ2-3, with TRBD2 identical over 8 bases. The junction had 4 bases not matched to a gene; V was cut back by 4 bases and J by 0 bases. The CDR3 is 15 residues long. Germline assignment: CDR1 SGHRS and CDR2 YFSETQ. The DNA for the CDR3 is TGCGCCAGCAGCACTCGCGGGGGGAGCACAGATACGCAGTATTTT. As protein: CASSTRGGSTDTQYF.

A few counts support this clone. The J gene is TRBJ2-1, the V gene TRBV11-2, with TRBD2 matching over 11 bases. Germline V CDR1 and CDR2: SGHAT, FQNNGV. The CDR3 covers 14 residues. With 7 bases clipped from V and 7 bases from J, the junction kept 6 bases outside the gene matches. The CDR3 DNA reads TGTGCCAGCACTCTGGGACTAGCGGAAAATGAGCAGTTCTTC. Amino acid sequence: CASTLGLAENEQFF.

The sample holds one count of this clone. The J gene is TRBJ2-3, the V gene TRBV19, with D hard to call. From germline, CDR1 is LNHDA and CDR2 SQIVND (reference sequence). V lost 2 bases to trimming and J lost 6 bases, with 15 bases between them. The CDR3 consists of 15 residues. The CDR3 is CASSINPLTGDTQYF. The CDR3 DNA is TGTGCCAGTAGTATAAACCCCCTAACGGGTGATACGCAGTATTTT.

V is TRBV30 and J is TRBJ2-6, with D possibly being TRBD1 (6 bases). Germline V gives CDR1 GTSNPN, CDR2 SVGIG (reference sequence). Trimming removed 2 bases at V and 4 bases at J, with 12 bases between. The CDR3 is made up of 15 amino acids. The CDR3, as DNA: TGTGCCTGGAGTTTTCCCGGGACAGGGGCCAACGTCCTGACTTTC. Translated, it gives CAWSFPGTGANVLTF. Variable domain in full (rest from reference TRBV30 and TRBJ2-6): SQTIHQWPATLVQPVGSPLSLECTVEGTSNPNLYWYRQAAGRGLQLLFYSVGIGQISSEVPQNLSASRPQDRQFILSSKKLLLSDSGFYLCAWSFPGTGANVLTFGAGSRLTVL.

The chain is built from TRBV9 and TRBJ2-5; 10 bases align to TRBD2. This CDR3 has 15 amino acids. Per the germline V gene, CDR1 is SGDLS and CDR2 is YYNGEE. The V gene end was trimmed by 0 bases and the J gene end by 5 bases; junction bases not matched to a gene: 4. The CDR3 region is CASSVASGSRETQYF. The CDR3 region has the DNA TGTGCCAGCAGCGTAGCTAGCGGGAGTAGGGAGACCCAGTACTTC.

The chain employs TRBV19 and TRBJ2-5; a possible D gene is TRBD1 (5 bases). Per the germline V gene, CDR1 is LNHDA and CDR2 is SQIVND (reference sequence). The CDR3 runs 15 residues. Trimming left V 4 bases short and J 1 base short, with 13 bases between. As DNA, the CDR3 is TGTGCCAGTAGTACCCAGGGTTTCGCCCAAGAGACCCAGTACTTC. This codes for CASSTQGFAQETQYF. The full variable domain, with the rest looked up from reference TRBV19 and TRBJ2-5, is DGGITQSPKYLFRKEGQNVTLSCEQNLNHDAMYWYRQDPGQGLRLIYYSQIVNDFQKGDIAEGYSVSREKKESFPLTVTSAQKNPTAFYLCASSTQGFAQETQYFGPGTRLLVL.

The chain recombines TRBV9 with TRBJ2-5; 12 bases map to TRBD2. The CDR3 contains 18 residues. Trimming took 0 bases from V and 5 from J; bases not matched to a gene: 11. Germline CDR1 SGDLS, CDR2 YYNGEE. CDR3 residues: CASSVGGLASGRGETQYF. The CDR3 DNA follows: TGTGCCAGCAGCGTAGGTGGACTAGCTAGCGGGAGGGGGGAGACCCAGTACTTC.

The genes are TRBV11-2 and TRBJ1-2; no firm D call. The V gene lost 7 bases and the J gene lost 3 bases, with 15 bases spanning the gap. The CDR3 loop spans 14 amino acids. CDR1 SGHAT and CDR2 FQNNGV come from the germline V gene. The CDR3 bases are TGTGCCAGCATCCCCTTAAACGCGGACTATGGCTACACCTTC. Protein product: CASIPLNADYGYTF.

This clone has only one observation. The J gene is TRBJ1-5, the V gene TRBV6-2 or TRBV6-3; 8 positions match TRBD1. Trimming at V came to 7 bases and at J to 1 base, leaving 6 bases not matched to a gene. The CDR3 spans 15 residues. Germline V gene lookup returns CDR1 MNHEY and CDR2 SVGEGT. CDR3 in DNA: TGTGCCAGCACCCCGGACAGGGAAAGCAATCAGCCCCAGCATTTT. Its translation is CASTPDRESNQPQHF.

This chain joins TRBV7-8 and TRBJ1-6; 9 positions agree with TRBD1. J lost 0 bases, V lost 5 bases, and 11 bases had no gene match. CDR1 SGHVS and CDR2 FQNEAQ come from the germline V gene. The CDR3 runs to 19 residues. CDR3 sequence: CASSPIRDRAHSYNSPLHF. The CDR3 DNA is TGTGCCAGCAGCCCGATCCGGGACAGGGCCCACTCCTATAATTCACCCCTCCACTTT.

The CDR3 DNA sequence: TGTGCCAGCAGCTTCGCCCTAGAGCTAGCAACGTACAATGAGCAGTTCTTC. Its translation is CASSFALELATYNEQFF. The J gene is TRBJ2-1, the V gene TRBV12-1; TRBD2, the table's D call, was not compared with the DNA. TRBV12-1 constitutes a pseudogene. This CDR3 is 17 amino acids long.

The J gene is TRBJ2-7, the V gene TRBV6-2 or TRBV6-3, with 13 bases that match TRBD2. Trimming took 2 bases from V and 3 from J; bases not matched to a gene: 1. The CDR3 contains 15 residues. Germline V gene data show CDR1 as MNHEY and CDR2 as SVGEGT. In DNA form, the CDR3 reads TGTGCCAGCAGTTACCGACTAGCGGGAGGCTACGAGCAGTACTTC. Its translation: CASSYRLAGGYEQYF.

V usage is TRBV5-8 and J usage is TRBJ1-4; 7 positions match TRBD1. CDR1 and CDR2 from the germline V gene are SGHTS and YDEGEE. J was trimmed by 3 bases and V by 3 bases; bases with no gene match: 5. The CDR3 has 15 residues. In DNA form, the CDR3 reads TGTGCCAGCAGCTCACGACAGGGTTCTAATGAAAAACTGTTTTTT. It is translated as CASSSRQGSNEKLFF.

The V call is TRBV4-2, the J call TRBJ2-2; maybe TRBD2 (6 bases). The CDR3 runs to 20 residues. Deletions cut 0 bases from V and 0 bases from J, with 20 bases between. Germline values: CDR1 LGHNA, CDR2 YNFKEQ. CDR3 residues: CASSQEGLGRLAPNTGELFF. DNA of the CDR3: TGTGCCAGCAGCCAAGAAGGCCTAGGTCGGCTAGCGCCGAACACCGGGGAGCTGTTTTTT.

This clone was recorded only once. This chain connects TRBV5-1 to TRBJ2-5; perhaps TRBD1 as D (6 bases). The V end was cut by 4 bases, the J end by 5 bases, with 15 bases between. Germline CDR1 and CDR2: SGHRS and YFSETQ. The CDR3 length is 14 residues. The CDR3: CASSPGQQLETQYF. CDR3 bases: TGCGCCAGCAGCCCGGGACAACAATTGGAGACCCAGTACTTC.